The 16 T cell receptor beta chains in this list originate from one sample, sequenced in a study of T cells after yellow fever vaccination. TCRdb reprocessed the 5' RACE reads via MiXCR and lists one record per CDR3 protein. Among over 300,000 distinct CDR3 sequences, around 6.8% were seen once, and the ten largest hold 15% to 20%. Sequencing was performed on PBMCs, taken roughly 45 days after the first yellow fever vaccination. Every receptor here comes from a man in his late teens or twenties who received the YFV17D yellow fever vaccine.

This clonotype was detected many times. The chain joins TRBV15 to TRBJ2-6; D possibly corresponds to TRBD1 (5 bases). The CDR3 has 16 residues. The germline gives CDR1 LNHNV, CDR2 YYDKDF (reference sequence). V lost 1 base, J lost 0 bases, and 7 bases lay in between. This chain's CDR3 is CATSRGQSSGANVLTF. CDR3 nucleotide sequence: TGTGCCACCAGCAGAGGACAGAGCTCTGGGGCCAACGTCCTGACTTTC.

This clonotype showed up just a few times. The chain links TRBV19 to TRBJ1-2; possibly TRBD1 for D (5 bases). This CDR3 region has 13 residues. Deletions cut 4 bases from V and 4 bases from J, with 10 bases between. Germline CDR1 LNHDA, CDR2 SQIVND (reference sequence). The CDR3 DNA follows: TGTGCCAGTAGTAAGGGGACGGCCTATGGCTACACCTTC. This gives the protein CASSKGTAYGYTF.

This clonotype was seen at least ten times. CDR3 coding DNA: TGTGCCAGCAGTTGGGACAGGGAGGCTCTCCACTTT. It yields the protein CASSWDREALHF. The V gene is TRBV28, the J gene TRBJ1-6, with 9 positions matching TRBD1. The germline gives CDR1 MDHEN, CDR2 SYDVKM. V shed 4 bases, J shed 16 bases, and the junction held 5 bases outside the gene matches. CDR3 length equals 12 residues. Based on the CDR3 plus reference TRBV28 and TRBJ1-6, the full variable domain is DVKVTQSSRYLVKRTGEKVFLECVQDMDHENMFWYRQDPGLGLRLIYFSYDVKMKEKGDIPEGYSVSREKKERFSLILESASTNQTSMYLCASSWDREALHFGNGTRLTVT.

This clonotype was seen only a few times. J is TRBJ2-3 and V is TRBV5-4; 10 bases align to TRBD2. The ends lost 5 bases at V and 8 bases at J; junction bases unmatched: 17. Germline CDR1 reads SGHNT; CDR2 reads YYREEE (reference sequence). The CDR3 loop spans 17 amino acids. The chain's CDR3 is CASSPPLAGADAGTQYF. The CDR3 DNA follows: TGTGCCAGCAGTCCACCGCTAGCGGGGGCAGATGCGGGTACGCAGTATTTT.

V is TRBV9 and J is TRBJ2-3; the D call may be TRBD1 or TRBD2 (5 bases each). The length of the CDR3 is 16 residues. V gave up 0 bases and J gave up 2 bases, with 13 bases separating them. The V gene's germline CDR1 is SGDLS and CDR2 YYNGEE. The CDR3 DNA is TGTGCCAGCAGCGTAGCTCCCGGGGCTTACACAGATACGCAGTATTTT. Translated, it gives CASSVAPGAYTDTQYF.

J is TRBJ1-5 and V is TRBV7-2; D is possibly TRBD1 (6 bases). Trimming removed 3 bases from V and 6 bases from J, with 12 bases in between. From germline, CDR1 is SGHTA and CDR2 FQGNSA. This CDR3 contains 14 residues. In DNA, the CDR3 is TGTGCCAGCAGCTTCCTTACAGGGTTTCAGCCCCAGCATTTT. It specifies CASSFLTGFQPQHF.

V is TRBV20-1 and J is TRBJ2-3; the D gene is possibly TRBD2 (6 bases). Between the trimmed V and J ends, which lost 0 bases and 5 bases, there was a span of 12 bases. The germline gives CDR1 DFQATT, CDR2 SNEGSKA (reference sequence). The CDR3 is made up of 14 amino acids. The CDR3 reads CSAREWASEDTQYF. The CDR3 DNA reads TGCAGTGCTAGAGAATGGGCTAGCGAAGATACGCAGTATTTT.

The sample holds a few counts of this clonotype. The V and J genes are TRBV5-5 and TRBJ1-3; no clear D. The germline CDR1 and CDR2 sequences are SGHKS and YYEKEE (reference sequence). V was pared by 0 bases and J by 4 bases, with 14 bases between. The CDR3 covers 16 residues. Here the CDR3 DNA reads TGTGCCAGCAGCTTGGCCTGGGCCGATGCAGGAAACACCATATATTTT. It is translated as CASSLAWADAGNTIYF.

This chain links TRBV6-1 with TRBJ1-2; D not certain. V was pared by 6 bases and J by 3 bases, with 17 bases between. The CDR3 contains 15 residues. The germline gives CDR1 MNHNS, CDR2 SASEGT. Here the CDR3 DNA reads TGTGCCAGCAGCCCCCAACCCCACCCCGACTATGGCTACACCTTC. Encoded protein: CASSPQPHPDYGYTF.

This chain links TRBV7-3 with TRBJ2-5, with a weak D call TRBD2 (5 bases). Looked up from germline, CDR1 is SGHTA and CDR2 is FQGTGA. Trimming cost V 0 bases and J 4 bases, with 6 bases left between them. The length of the CDR3 is 13 residues. CDR3 sequence reads: CASSLTAGETQYF. In DNA, the CDR3 is TGTGCCAGCAGCTTAACGGCGGGAGAGACCCAGTACTTC.

The chain combines TRBV7-3 with TRBJ2-3; D is ambiguous. There are 13 residues in the CDR3. Germline V lookup: CDR1 SGHTA, CDR2 FQGTGA. The germline V and J ends were trimmed by 5 bases and 4 bases, with 10 bases remaining between them. CDR3 in DNA: TGTGCCAGCAGCACGGACGGACCAGATACGCAGTATTTT. It yields the protein CASSTDGPDTQYF. Drawing the rest from reference TRBV7-3 and TRBJ2-3, the complete variable domain is GAGVSQTPSNKVTEKGKYVELRCDPISGHTALYWYRQSLGQGPEFLIYFQGTGAADDSGLPNDRFFAVRPEGSVSTLKIQRTERGDSAVYLCASSTDGPDTQYFGPGTRLTVL.

This clonotype was detected only a few times. The chain uses TRBV25-1 and TRBJ2-3, with 9 bases aligning to TRBD2. Germline CDR1 is MGHDK and CDR2 is SYGVNS. V lost 5 bases, J lost 1 base, and 7 bases stayed unmatched. The CDR3 has 16 residues. CDR3 sequence: CASSNPQRGGTDTQYF. For the CDR3, the DNA is TGTGCCAGCAGTAATCCTCAGCGGGGGGGCACAGATACGCAGTATTTT.

The table lists this clonotype with many counts. The chain uses TRBV7-2 and TRBJ1-1; D is unresolved. The V gene's germline CDR1 is SGHTA and CDR2 FQGNSA. The CDR3 is made up of 16 amino acids. Between the trimmed V and J ends, which lost 4 bases and 1 base, there was a span of 16 bases. The CDR3 sequence: CASSSALGIRNTEAFF. The CDR3 coding sequence is TGTGCCAGCAGCTCCGCTCTGGGAATAAGGAACACTGAAGCTTTCTTT.

The chain recombines TRBV27 with TRBJ1-2, with D tentatively TRBD1 (5 bases). The CDR3 loop spans 19 amino acids. CDR1 MNHEY and CDR2 SMNVEV come from the germline V gene (reference sequence). V was trimmed by 7 bases and J by 4 bases, leaving 31 bases between them. The CDR3 DNA follows: TGTGCCAGCAAAAAGTTTCTCTCCTATGGCCTCGGGACCTCCTATGGCTACACCTTC. Amino acid sequence: CASKKFLSYGLGTSYGYTF.

This clonotype turned up a few times. The V call is TRBV15, the J call TRBJ1-3, with D possibly matching TRBD1 (5 bases). The CDR3 is 17 residues long. V was shortened by 0 bases and J by 2 bases, with 14 bases between the two germline ends. The germline CDR1 and CDR2 sequences are LNHNV and YYDKDF (reference sequence). CDR3 sequence reads: CATSRDLVRGTGNTIYF. The CDR3 DNA reads as TGTGCCACCAGCAGAGATTTGGTTAGGGGAACTGGAAACACCATATATTTT.

This clonotype was recorded a few times. The rearrangement links TRBV7-9 to TRBJ1-5; possibly TRBD1 for D (6 bases). The germline gives CDR1 SEHNR, CDR2 FQNEAQ (reference sequence). This CDR3 has 15 amino acids. Trimming took 5 bases from V and 6 from J, leaving 17 bases between them. CDR3 coding DNA: TGTGCCAGCAGCGTGGAGGGGGAGGATGGTCAGCCCCAGCATTTT. Its translation is CASSVEGEDGQPQHF.